This is a list of T cell receptor beta chains from one sample in a study of blood T cell repertoires in COVID-19. Some clones are missing from TCRdb's copy, which holds only in-frame ones; the method was immunoSEQ multiplex PCR. The profile covers some 360,000 clones, with about nine tenths appearing a single time and roughly 3.9% taken by the ten largest. The sample was peripheral blood. Receptors originate from an older woman with COVID-19, enrolled during active disease. The CDR3 runs from the conserved cysteine through the conserved F or W. Each record gives: V gene, clone size, J gene, D gene, CDR3 protein, CDR3 DNA. D genes are given only for firm matches. Not every row has a clone size; where given, it reads once, few, many or a size class.

>TRBV2|-|TRBJ1-1|-
CASRPGTSGGEAFF
TGTGCCAGCAGGCCCGGGACCTCGGGGGGTGAAGCTTTCTTT
>TRBV28|-|TRBJ2-7|TRBD1
CASSLNSRDRTSYEQYF
TGTGCCAGCAGTTTGAATTCTCGGGACAGGACTTCCTACGAGCAGTACTTC
>TRBV6-5|few|TRBJ1-1|-
CASSLGARRNTEAFF
TGTGCCAGCAGTCTGGGGGCCCGCAGGAACACTGAAGCTTTCTTT
>TRBV5-6|-|TRBJ2-7|-
CASSTRGGSYEQYF
TGTGCCAGCAGCACGAGGGGAGGCTCCTACGAGCAGTACTTC
>TRBV5-8|once|TRBJ2-5|-
CASTYGAVQETQYF
TGTGCCAGCACTTATGGGGCAGTACAAGAGACCCAGTACTTC
>TRBV19|once|TRBJ1-5|TRBD1
CASSIAPGQGRLGNQPQHF
TGTGCCAGTAGTATAGCACCGGGACAGGGAAGGTTGGGCAATCAGCCCCAGCATTTT
>TRBV6-5|-|TRBJ2-7|TRBD2
CASRRGSSYEQYF
TGTGCCAGCAGGCGGGGGAGCTCCTACGAGCAGTACTTC
>TRBV27|-|TRBJ2-2|-
CASTSSRVLGTGELFF
TGTGCCAGTACTAGCTCCAGGGTTTTGGGCACCGGGGAGCTGTTTTTT
>TRBV7-8|-|TRBJ2-1|-
CASSFSPGHYYNEQFF
TGTGCCAGCAGCTTTTCACCGGGACATTATTACAATGAGCAGTTCTTC
>TRBV30|-|TRBJ1-1|TRBD1
CAWSPGQGNTEAFF
TGTGCCTGGAGCCCGGGACAGGGGAACACTGAAGCTTTCTTT
>TRBV2|-|TRBJ2-7|TRBD1
CASRPGQASYEQYF
TGTGCCAGCAGGCCGGGACAGGCATCCTACGAGCAGTACTTC
>TRBV5-1|-|TRBJ1-1|TRBD1
CASSGAGTGNTEAFF
TGCGCCAGCAGCGGCGCCGGGACAGGGAACACTGAAGCTTTCTTT
>TRBV6-5|-|TRBJ2-2|-
CAAGPPWELFF
TGTGCGGCGGGTCCCCCCTGGGAGCTGTTTTTT
>TRBV28|-|TRBJ1-1|TRBD1
CASSLPRGSANTEAFF
TGTGCCAGCAGTTTACCCAGGGGGTCTGCGAACACTGAAGCTTTCTTT
>TRBV18|-|TRBJ1-2|TRBD1
CASSTGTVFYGYTF
TGTGCCAGCTCAACCGGGACAGTCTTCTATGGCTACACCTTC
>TRBV3-1/TRBV3-2|-|TRBJ2-7|TRBD2
CASRGGYEQYF
TGTGCCAGCAGGGGGGGGTACGAGCAGTACTTC
>TRBV7-2|few|TRBJ1-1|-
CASSLLGGNTEAFF
TGTGCCAGCAGCCTTCTCGGGGGGAACACTGAAGCTTTCTTT
>TRBV15|-|TRBJ1-1|-
CATSPGGMAEAFF
TGTGCCACCAGCCCGGGGGGGATGGCTGAAGCTTTCTTT
>TRBV18|-|TRBJ1-1|-
CASSPSLGVNTEAFF
TGTGCCAGCTCACCCTCGCTAGGGGTAAACACTGAAGCTTTCTTT
>TRBV10-1|-|TRBJ1-1|-
CASKTGLTYDTEAFF
TGCGCCAGCAAAACAGGGTTGACTTATGACACTGAAGCTTTCTTT
>TRBV27|-|TRBJ1-1|TRBD1
CASSSTGTGNSEAFF
TGTGCCAGCAGTTCGACCGGGACAGGGAACTCTGAAGCTTTCTTT
>TRBV2|-|TRBJ2-1|TRBD2
CASRGTSGGAGSYNEQFF
TGTGCCAGCAGAGGGACTAGCGGGGGGGCTGGGTCCTACAATGAGCAGTTCTTC
>TRBV7-9|-|TRBJ2-2|-
CASPPENTGELFF
TGTGCCAGCCCCCCAGAAAACACCGGGGAGCTGTTTTTT
>TRBV19|-|TRBJ1-5|-
CASSINRSNQPQHF
TGTGCCAGTAGTATCAACCGGAGCAATCAGCCCCAGCATTTT
>TRBV7-3|-|TRBJ1-4|-
CASSLTGGGLGANEKLFF
TGTGCCAGCAGCTTAACAGGAGGTGGGCTTGGGGCTAATGAAAAACTGTTTTTT
>TRBV5-1|-|TRBJ1-1|-
CASSSHGERAAFF
TGCGCCAGCAGCTCTCACGGGGAGAGGGCGGCTTTCTTT
>TRBV18|-|TRBJ1-2|TRBD1
CASSQEQGRGYTF
TGTGCCAGCTCACAAGAACAGGGGAGAGGCTACACCTTC
>TRBV21-1|-|TRBJ1-6|-
CASNRDSSYNSPLHF
TGTGCCAGCAACCGCGATAGCTCCTATAATTCACCCCTCCACTTT
>TRBV6-5|-|TRBJ2-7|-
CATTTDRGGYEQYF
TGTGCCACCACGACGGATAGGGGGGGCTACGAGCAGTACTTC
>TRBV5-1|-|TRBJ1-2|-
CASSREEGGGRSNGYTF
TGCGCCAGCTCGAGGGAAGAGGGCGGGGGGCGTTCGAACGGCTACACCTTC
>TRBV27|-|TRBJ2-7|TRBD2
CASRPSSGNFYEQYF
TGTGCCAGCCGACCCTCTAGCGGGAATTTTTACGAGCAGTACTTC
>TRBV13|-|TRBJ2-3|TRBD2
CASSFKPWGLAGASSTDTQYF
TGTGCCAGCAGCTTCAAACCCTGGGGTCTAGCGGGGGCCTCTAGCACAGATACGCAGTATTTT
>TRBV7-9|once|TRBJ1-1|-
CASRPEFAGNTEAFF
TGTGCCAGCAGGCCCGAGTTCGCGGGGAACACTGAAGCTTTCTTT
>TRBV24-1|-|TRBJ2-3|TRBD1
CATSDATGADTQYF
TGTGCCACCAGTGATGCTACAGGGGCCGATACGCAGTATTTT
>TRBV27|-|TRBJ1-5|TRBD1
CASKPGGGQPQHF
TGTGCCAGCAAACCAGGGGGAGGTCAGCCCCAGCATTTT
>TRBV6-1|-|TRBJ1-2|-
CASSEVLYGYTF
TGTGCCAGCAGTGAAGTCCTCTATGGCTACACCTTC